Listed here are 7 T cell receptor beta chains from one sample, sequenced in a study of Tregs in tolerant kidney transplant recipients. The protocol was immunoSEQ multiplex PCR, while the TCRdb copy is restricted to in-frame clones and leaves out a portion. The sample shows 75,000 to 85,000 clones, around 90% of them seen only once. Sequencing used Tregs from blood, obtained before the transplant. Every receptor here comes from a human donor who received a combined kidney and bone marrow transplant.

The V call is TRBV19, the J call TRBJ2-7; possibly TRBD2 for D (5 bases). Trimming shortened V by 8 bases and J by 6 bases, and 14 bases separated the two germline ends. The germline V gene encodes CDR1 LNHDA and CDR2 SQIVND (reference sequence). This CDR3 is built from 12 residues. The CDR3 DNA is TGTGCCAGTGGAGGTTCGGGGTTCGAGCAGTACTTC. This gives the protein CASGGSGFEQYF.

As DNA, the CDR3 is TGTGCCAGCAGCCGACCCCAAACCGGCACCGGGGAGCTGTTTTTT. Amino acid sequence: CASSRPQTGTGELFF. This chain connects TRBV7-9 to TRBJ2-2, with D unclear. Germline CDR1 and CDR2: SEHNR and FQNEAQ (reference sequence). This CDR3 contains 15 residues. Trimming pared 5 bases from V and 4 bases from J, leaving 14 bases between.

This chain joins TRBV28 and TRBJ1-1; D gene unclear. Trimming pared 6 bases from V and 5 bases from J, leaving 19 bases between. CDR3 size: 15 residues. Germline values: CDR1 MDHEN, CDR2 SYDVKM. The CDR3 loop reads CASSIEWDPGTEAFF. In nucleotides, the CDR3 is TGTGCCAGCAGCATTGAATGGGATCCGGGAACTGAAGCTTTCTTT.

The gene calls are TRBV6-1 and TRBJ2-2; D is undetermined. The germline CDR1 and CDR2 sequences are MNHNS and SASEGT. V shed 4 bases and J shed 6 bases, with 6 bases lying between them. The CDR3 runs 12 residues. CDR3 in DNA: TGTGCCAGCAGTGGGGGTGCCGGGGAGCTGTTTTTT. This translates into CASSGGAGELFF.

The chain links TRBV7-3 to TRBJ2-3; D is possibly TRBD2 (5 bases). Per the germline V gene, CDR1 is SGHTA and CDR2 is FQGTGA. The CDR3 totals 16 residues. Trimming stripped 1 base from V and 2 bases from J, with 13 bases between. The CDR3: CASSLRMSGPTDTQYF. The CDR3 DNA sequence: TGTGCCAGCAGCTTAAGAATGAGCGGCCCCACAGATACGCAGTATTTT.

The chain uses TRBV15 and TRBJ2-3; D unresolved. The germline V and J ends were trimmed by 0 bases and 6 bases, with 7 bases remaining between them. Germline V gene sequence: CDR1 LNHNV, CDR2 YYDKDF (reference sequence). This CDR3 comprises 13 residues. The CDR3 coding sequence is TGTGCCACCAGCAGAGATAAGCCGGATACGCAGTATTTT. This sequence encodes CATSRDKPDTQYF.

The CDR3 bases are TGTGCCAGCAGTTTCCGACAGGGAGGGACCTACGAGCAGTACTTC. This codes for CASSFRQGGTYEQYF. The chain couples TRBV28 to TRBJ2-7; the D call may be TRBD1 or TRBD2 (7 bases each). The germline CDR1 and CDR2 sequences are MDHEN and SYDVKM. The CDR3 consists of 15 residues. Trimming removed 3 bases from V and 2 bases from J, with 14 bases in between. Supplemented by reference TRBV28 and TRBJ2-7, the full variable domain reads DVKVTQSSRYLVKRTGEKVFLECVQDMDHENMFWYRQDPGLGLRLIYFSYDVKMKEKGDIPEGYSVSREKKERFSLILESASTNQTSMYLCASSFRQGGTYEQYFGPGTRLTVT.